This T cell receptor (beta chain) was obtained from a study of CD8 T cells in ankylosing spondylitis (dated by TCRdb to between 2016 and 2019). Looking at the study overall: T cell receptor beta repertoires were profiled in healthy donors and ankylosing spondylitis patients so that disease-linked TCR variants could be found. In total, the full study cohort was made up of 108 healthy donors and approximately 24 ankylosing spondylitis patients. Peripheral blood was sampled, and synovial fluid was also collected from ankylosing spondylitis patients. Broader findings and caveats from the paper: Some motif variants were previously reported in synovial fluid and blood of reactive arthritis patients, suggesting common disease-initiation mechanisms. A TCR beta motif of fewer than 10 highly homologous amino acid variants appeared characteristic of blood from ankylosing spondylitis patients. A CD8+ phenotype was shown by the disease-linked clones, which were found at relatively low frequencies in peripheral blood. The disease-linked clones were reported as significantly enriched in matched synovial fluid samples from ankylosing spondylitis patients.

Via the germline V gene (reference sequence), CDR1 is DFQATT and CDR2 SNEGSKA. Trimming accounts for 4 bases at V and 0 bases at J, while the number of junction bases matched to no gene is 3. Reading from cysteine to phenylalanine, the CDR3 counts 14 amino acids. Only the CDR3 region is kept as DNA, spanning 42 bases read in frame from base 1. This sample was sequenced with an Illumina HiSeq 2500. TCR beta libraries were prepared by quantitative 5'-RACE with molecular barcodes. Per the authors' processing: A new computational method, built on a probabilistic model of VDJ rearrangement, was used to identify disease-linked TCR variants. In-frame beta chains were kept once TCRdb had trimmed the public reads at Q25 with fastp and called clones with MiXCR. Rows merge per CDR3 protein into single entries with the most common DNA and genes. The V and J calls and clone size come from TCRdb's table, not from the authors' own analysis. For this sample the table gives 150,000 or so distinct CDR3 sequences, of which roughly 30% were detected only once. The ten most abundant clones make up around 6.2% of the sample.

This clonotype was recorded a few times. Its target antigen remains unknown. Base-call qualities are not available, and no considerably larger clone is one nucleotide away. Synovial fluid samples and blood samples obtained from the same ankylosing spondylitis patients were matched. The source of this sequence is a male donor with ankylosing spondylitis. The sample was synovial fluid, either unsorted or a sorted T cell fraction (not recorded which). The chain links TRBV20-1 with TRBJ2-1, and 7 junctional nucleotides match TRBD2. The DNA sequence is given as TGCAGTGCTAACGGGGGGAGCTCCTACAATGAGCAGTTCTTC. It translates as CSANGGSSYNEQFF.